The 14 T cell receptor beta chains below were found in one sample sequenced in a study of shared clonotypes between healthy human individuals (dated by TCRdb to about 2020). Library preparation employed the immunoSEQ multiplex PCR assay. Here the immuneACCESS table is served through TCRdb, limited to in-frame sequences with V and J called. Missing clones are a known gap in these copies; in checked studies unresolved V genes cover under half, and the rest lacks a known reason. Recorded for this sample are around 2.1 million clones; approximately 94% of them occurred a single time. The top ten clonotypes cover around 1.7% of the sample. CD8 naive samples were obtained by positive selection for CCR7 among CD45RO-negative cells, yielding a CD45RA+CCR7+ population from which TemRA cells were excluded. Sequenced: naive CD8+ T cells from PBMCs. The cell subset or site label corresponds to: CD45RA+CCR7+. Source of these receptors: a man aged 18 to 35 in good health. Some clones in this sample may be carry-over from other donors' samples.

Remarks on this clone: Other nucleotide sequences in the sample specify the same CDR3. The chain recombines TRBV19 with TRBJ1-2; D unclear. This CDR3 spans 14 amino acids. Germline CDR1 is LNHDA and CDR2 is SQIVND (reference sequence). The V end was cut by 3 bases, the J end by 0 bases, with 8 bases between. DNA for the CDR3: TGTGCCAGTAGTATCGGTGGAGCTAACTATGGCTACACCTTC. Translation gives CASSIGGANYGYTF.

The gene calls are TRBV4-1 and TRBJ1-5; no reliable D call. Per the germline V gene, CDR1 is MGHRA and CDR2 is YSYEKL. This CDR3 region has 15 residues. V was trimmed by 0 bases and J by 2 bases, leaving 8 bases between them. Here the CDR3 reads CASSQDRSRNQPQHF. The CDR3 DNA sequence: TGCGCCAGCAGCCAAGACCGGTCCCGCAATCAGCCCCAGCATTTT.

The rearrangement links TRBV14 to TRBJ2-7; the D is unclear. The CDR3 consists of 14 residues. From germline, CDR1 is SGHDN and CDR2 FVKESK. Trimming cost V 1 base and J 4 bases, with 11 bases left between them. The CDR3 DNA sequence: TGTGCCAGCAGCCAAGTAAGACATTCGTACGAGCAGTACTTC. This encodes CASSQVRHSYEQYF.

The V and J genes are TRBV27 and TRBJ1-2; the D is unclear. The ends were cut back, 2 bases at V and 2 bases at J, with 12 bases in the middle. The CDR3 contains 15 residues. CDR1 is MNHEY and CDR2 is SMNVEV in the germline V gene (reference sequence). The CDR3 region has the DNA TGTGCCAGCAGTTTAAGGGCTGCCCCAAACTATGGCTACACCTTC. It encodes CASSLRAAPNYGYTF.

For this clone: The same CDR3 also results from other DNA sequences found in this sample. The CDR3 DNA reads as TGTGCCAGCAGTTACTCGGGTGACGAGCAGTACTTC. Encoded protein: CASSYSGDEQYF. The gene calls are TRBV6-5 and TRBJ2-7; no clear D. CDR3 length: 12 amino acids. The germline V gene encodes CDR1 MNHEY and CDR2 SVGAGI. V was shortened by 0 bases and J by 5 bases, with 5 bases between the two germline ends.

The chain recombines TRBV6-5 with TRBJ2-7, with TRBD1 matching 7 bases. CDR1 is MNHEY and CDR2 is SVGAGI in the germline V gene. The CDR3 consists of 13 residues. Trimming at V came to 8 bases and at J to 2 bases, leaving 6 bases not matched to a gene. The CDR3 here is CASRQGRTYEQYF. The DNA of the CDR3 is TGTGCCAGCCGACAGGGTAGGACCTACGAGCAGTACTTC.

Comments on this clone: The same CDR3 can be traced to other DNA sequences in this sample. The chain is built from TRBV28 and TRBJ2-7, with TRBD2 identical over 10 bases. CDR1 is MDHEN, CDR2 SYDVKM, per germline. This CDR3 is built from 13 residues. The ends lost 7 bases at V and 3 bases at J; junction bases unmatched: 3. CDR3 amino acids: CASTLAGVYEQYF. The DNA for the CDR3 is TGTGCCAGCACTCTAGCGGGAGTCTACGAGCAGTACTTC.

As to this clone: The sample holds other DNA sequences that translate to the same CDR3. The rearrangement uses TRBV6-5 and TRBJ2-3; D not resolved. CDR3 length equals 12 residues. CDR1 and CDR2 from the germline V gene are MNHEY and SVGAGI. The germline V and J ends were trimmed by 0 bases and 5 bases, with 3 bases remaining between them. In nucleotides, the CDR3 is TGTGCCAGCAGTTACTCTGGAGATACGCAGTATTTT. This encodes CASSYSGDTQYF.

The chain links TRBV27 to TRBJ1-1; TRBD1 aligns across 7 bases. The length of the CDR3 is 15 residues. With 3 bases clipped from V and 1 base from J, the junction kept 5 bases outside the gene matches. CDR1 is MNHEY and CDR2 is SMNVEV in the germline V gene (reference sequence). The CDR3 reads CASSFSYRGNTEAFF. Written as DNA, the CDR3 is TGTGCCAGCAGTTTTTCATACAGGGGGAACACTGAAGCTTTCTTT.

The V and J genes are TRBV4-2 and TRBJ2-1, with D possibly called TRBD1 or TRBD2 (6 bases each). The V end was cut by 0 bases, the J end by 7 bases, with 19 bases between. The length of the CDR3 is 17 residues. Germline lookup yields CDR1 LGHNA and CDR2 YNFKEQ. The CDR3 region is CASSQDWGAGVKNEQFF. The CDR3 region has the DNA TGTGCCAGCAGCCAAGATTGGGGGGCAGGGGTTAAAAATGAGCAGTTCTTC.

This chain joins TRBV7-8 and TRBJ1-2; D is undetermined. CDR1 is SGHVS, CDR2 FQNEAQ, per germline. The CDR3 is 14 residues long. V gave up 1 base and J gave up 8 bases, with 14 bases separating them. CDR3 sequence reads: CASSLGLGVLGYTF. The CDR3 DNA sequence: TGTGCCAGCAGCTTAGGGTTAGGTGTCTTGGGCTACACCTTC. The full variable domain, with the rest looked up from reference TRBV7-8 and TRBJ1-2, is GAGVSQSPRYKVAKRGQDVALRCDPISGHVSLFWYQQALGQGPEFLTYFQNEAQLDKSGLPSDRFFAERPEGSVSTLKIQRTQQEDSAVYLCASSLGLGVLGYTFGSGTRLTVV.

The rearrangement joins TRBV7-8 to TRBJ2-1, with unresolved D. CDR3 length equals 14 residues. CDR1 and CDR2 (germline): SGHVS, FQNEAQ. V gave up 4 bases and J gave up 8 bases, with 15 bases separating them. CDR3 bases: TGTGCCAGCAGCTCCCGGGCCTCCTCCGATGAGCAGTTCTTC. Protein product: CASSSRASSDEQFF.

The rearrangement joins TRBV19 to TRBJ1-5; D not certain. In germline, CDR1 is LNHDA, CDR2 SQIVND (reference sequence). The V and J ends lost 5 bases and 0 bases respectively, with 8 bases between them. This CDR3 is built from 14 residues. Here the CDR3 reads CASSLVYSNQPQHF. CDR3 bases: TGTGCCAGTAGTCTCGTATATAGCAATCAGCCCCAGCATTTT.

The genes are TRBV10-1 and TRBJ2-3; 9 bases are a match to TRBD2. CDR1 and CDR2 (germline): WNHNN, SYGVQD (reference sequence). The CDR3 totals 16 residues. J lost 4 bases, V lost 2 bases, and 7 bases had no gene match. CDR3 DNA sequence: TGCGCCAGCAGTGAGGCGGGAGGGCCATTGTCAGATACGCAGTATTTT. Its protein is CASSEAGGPLSDTQYF.